This is a list of T cell receptor beta chains from one sample in a study of technical replicates of blood from a handful of donors. Method: immunoSEQ multiplex PCR; TCRdb's copy keeps in-frame clones and lacks some. Here the sample spans 70,000 to 85,000 clones, about 97% being singletons. Sequenced: T cells isolated from PBMCs. The receptor set was obtained from a human donor in good health. Both conserved end residues are part of each CDR3. Fields, in order: clone size, V gene, D gene, J gene, CDR3 protein, CDR3 DNA. A D gene is named only where the DNA matches it firmly. The size entry is marked missing in some rows and otherwise reads once, few, many or a size class.

>-|TRBV2|TRBD2|TRBJ2-1
CATKRESDEQFF
TGTGCCACAAAGCGGGAGTCGGATGAGCAGTTCTTC
>-|TRBV28|TRBD1|TRBJ1-2
CASRQTEAGGLQGYTF
TGTGCCAGCAGACAGACTGAAGCAGGGGGACTGCAGGGCTACACCTTC
>-|TRBV4-1|-|TRBJ2-1
CASSQVTSAPEQFF
TGCGCCAGCAGCCAAGTGACGTCAGCGCCTGAGCAGTTCTTC
>few|TRBV6-5|-|TRBJ2-7
CASGSYEQYF
TGTGCCAGCGGGAGCTACGAGCAGTACTTC
>-|TRBV10-3|-|TRBJ1-1
CAISVQGGTEAFF
TGTGCCATCAGTGTACAAGGCGGGACTGAAGCTTTCTTT
>once|TRBV6-1|TRBD1|TRBJ1-2
CASSEVQGAGYTF
TGTGCCAGCAGTGAAGTTCAGGGGGCGGGCTACACCTTC
>-|TRBV7-9|-|TRBJ2-1
CASSFLQGGNEQFF
TGTGCCAGCAGCTTTCTGCAGGGGGGCAATGAGCAGTTCTTC
>-|TRBV15|-|TRBJ1-6
CATSRDSRVQGGSPLHF
TGTGCCACCAGCAGAGATAGTCGAGTACAGGGCGGTTCACCCCTCCACTTT
>-|TRBV29-1|TRBD1|TRBJ1-1
CSVDGDRPYTEAFF
TGCAGCGTCGACGGGGACAGGCCATACACTGAAGCTTTCTTT
>-|TRBV29-1|-|TRBJ1-4
CSAKLNREDSANEKLFF
TGCAGCGCCAAATTAAACAGGGAAGATTCGGCTAATGAAAAACTGTTTTTT
>-|TRBV19|TRBD1|TRBJ1-1
CASSTSWDRATEAFF
TGTGCCAGTAGTACCTCCTGGGACAGGGCCACTGAAGCTTTCTTT
>-|TRBV2|-|TRBJ2-7
CASDLSSLLYEQYF
TGTGCCAGCGATTTATCCAGTCTCCTTTACGAGCAGTACTTC
>-|TRBV4-1|TRBD1|TRBJ2-1
CASSQGTGNNEQFF
TGCGCCAGCAGCCAGGGGACAGGAAACAATGAGCAGTTCTTC
>-|TRBV27|TRBD1|TRBJ1-2
CASSSTGAYGYTF
TGTGCCAGCAGCTCTACAGGGGCCTACGGCTACACCTTC
>-|TRBV19|TRBD1|TRBJ1-2
CASSIGVAGGDYGYTF
TGTGCCAGTAGTATAGGAGTGGCAGGGGGCGACTATGGCTACACCTTC
>-|TRBV18|TRBD1|TRBJ1-2
CASSPEAWDRGTQVGGYTF
TGTGCCAGCTCACCGGAGGCCTGGGACAGGGGGACTCAAGTCGGAGGCTACACCTTC
>-|TRBV11-2|-|TRBJ1-1
CASTPTAINTEAFF
TGTGCCAGCACCCCCACCGCTATCAACACTGAAGCTTTCTTT
>-|TRBV29-1|-|TRBJ2-3
CSVALRGRSTDTQYF
TGCAGCGTTGCTTTAAGGGGTCGCAGCACAGATACGCAGTATTTT
>-|TRBV7-8|-|TRBJ2-7
CASSLNAAPPSYEQYF
TGTGCCAGCAGCTTAAACGCAGCGCCCCCCTCCTACGAGCAGTACTTC